This TCR beta chain came from a study of OX40 agonist ivuxolimab in advanced cancers. Study background: Patients enrolled in dose escalation were diagnosed with hepatocellular carcinoma, melanoma, renal cell or head and neck cancer. Enrollees could have had prior anti-PD-1, anti-PD-L1 or anti-CTLA-4 therapy, which over 35% had received.

With respect to this clone: What it binds is not known.

The ends lost 5 bases at V and 3 bases at J; junction bases unmatched: 15. From germline, CDR1 is LNHDA and CDR2 SQIVND (reference sequence). This CDR3 has 17 amino acids. Findings and caveats of the study: Antigen targets of the expanded peripheral T cells went undetermined.

Only in-frame clones appear in the TCRdb table, and some are missing; sequencing was by immunoSEQ multiplex PCR. Of roughly 83,000 clones in the sample, roughly nine tenths are singletons; the top ten hold 8.4%. The study sampled blood at baseline, cycle 4 day 1, and cycle 7 day 1. This chain joins TRBV19 and TRBJ2-7, with 8 nucleotides matching TRBD1. Material: CD4+ or CD8+ T cells sorted from blood, obtained in a trial of the OX40 agonist ivuxolimab. This TCR was recovered from an adult with an advanced solid tumor such as melanoma, head and neck, liver or kidney cancer. CDR3 loop: CASSQRALQGGVYEQYF. The CDR3, as DNA: TGTGCCAGTAGTCAAAGAGCCTTACAGGGGGGAGTCTACGAGCAGTACTTC. Based on the CDR3 plus reference TRBV19 and TRBJ2-7, the full variable domain is DGGITQSPKYLFRKEGQNVTLSCEQNLNHDAMYWYRQDPGQGLRLIYYSQIVNDFQKGDIAEGYSVSREKKESFPLTVTSAQKNPTAFYLCASSQRALQGGVYEQYFGPGTRLTVT.